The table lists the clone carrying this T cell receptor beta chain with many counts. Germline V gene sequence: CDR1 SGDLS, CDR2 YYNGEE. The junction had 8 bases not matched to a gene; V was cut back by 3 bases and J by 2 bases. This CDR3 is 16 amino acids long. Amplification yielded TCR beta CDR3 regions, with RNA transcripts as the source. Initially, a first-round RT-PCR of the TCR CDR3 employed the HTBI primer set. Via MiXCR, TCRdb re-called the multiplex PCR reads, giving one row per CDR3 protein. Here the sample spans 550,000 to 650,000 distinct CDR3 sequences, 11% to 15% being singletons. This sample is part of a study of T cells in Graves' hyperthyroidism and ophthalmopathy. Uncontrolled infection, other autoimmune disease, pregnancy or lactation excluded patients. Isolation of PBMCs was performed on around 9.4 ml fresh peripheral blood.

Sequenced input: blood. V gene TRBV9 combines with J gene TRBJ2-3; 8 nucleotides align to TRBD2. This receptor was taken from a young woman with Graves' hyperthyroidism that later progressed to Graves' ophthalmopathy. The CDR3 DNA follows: TGTGCCAGCAGCGCCACCGCGGGAGGCAACACAGATACGCAGTATTTT. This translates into CASSATAGGNTDTQYF.